These 6 T cell receptor beta chains came from one sample sequenced in a study of blood T cell repertoires in COVID-19. Assay used: immunoSEQ multiplex PCR; TCRdb lists only in-frame clones, some missing. Among about 280,000 clones, 90% were seen once, and the ten largest hold approximately 1.5%. Material: PBMCs or T cells enriched from blood (not recorded which). The receptors stem from a woman in her late teens or twenties with acute COVID-19.

This chain's CDR3 is CASSLSLGAGGLGYEQYF. CDR3 sequence (DNA): TGTGCCAGCAGTTTATCACTTGGGGCAGGGGGGTTAGGCTACGAGCAGTACTTC. The chain has TRBV27 and TRBJ2-7; a weak D match, TRBD1 (7 bases). This CDR3 has 18 residues. V was shortened by 0 bases and J by 3 bases, with 21 bases between the two germline ends. Per germline, CDR1 MNHEY and CDR2 SMNVEV (reference sequence).

In the case of this clone: Its ends do not fully match the called genes, so a read error is possible. This chain connects TRBV20-1 to TRBJ2-5; 11 bases fit TRBD2. The CDR3 covers 11 residues. The germline V gene has CDR1 DFQATT and CDR2 SNEGSKA (reference sequence). The chain's CDR3 is CSARGTSGINF. Here the CDR3 DNA reads TGCAGTGCTAGGGGGACTAGCGGCATCAACTTC.

The V call is TRBV9, the J call TRBJ1-2; D is undetermined. This CDR3 has 12 residues. V lost 2 bases and J lost 5, with 7 bases in between. Germline V gives CDR1 SGDLS, CDR2 YYNGEE. The CDR3: CASSVQAYGYTF. The CDR3 DNA reads TGTGCCAGCAGCGTCCAGGCTTATGGCTACACCTTC.

The chain is built from TRBV10-3 and TRBJ2-7, with D perhaps TRBD1 (5 bases). Germline V gives CDR1 ENHRY, CDR2 SYGVKD. The germline V and J ends were trimmed by 5 bases and 0 bases, with 17 bases remaining between them. The CDR3 has 16 residues. CDR3: CAISPGSTASSYEQYF. The CDR3 DNA follows: TGTGCCATCAGTCCCGGTTCGACAGCCAGCTCCTACGAGCAGTACTTC.

The count of this clone is one. This chain joins TRBV10-3 and TRBJ1-1; no clear D gene. The CDR3 consists of 11 residues. The V gene's germline CDR1 is ENHRY and CDR2 SYGVKD. The ends were cut back, 7 bases at V and 1 base at J, with 4 bases in the middle. The CDR3 DNA follows: TGTGCCATCAAGCAGAACACTGAAGCTTTCTTT. Residues: CAIKQNTEAFF.

The V gene is TRBV28, the J gene TRBJ2-3; TRBD2 is a possible D gene (5 bases). The CDR3 has 13 residues. The V end was cut by 6 bases, the J end by 6 bases, with 13 bases between. Germline CDR1 reads MDHEN; CDR2 reads SYDVKM. In nucleotides, the CDR3 is TGTGCCAGCAGCGGGATTCTACCCGATACGCAGTATTTT. Translating it yields CASSGILPDTQYF.